This entry describes one T cell receptor (beta chain). Antigen specificity is unknown. The data originate from a study of vaccination and CD4 T cells after COVID-19. Study context: The convalescent group had six males, four females, seven Caucasians, two Asians, one multiracial. The study, taken as a whole, reports: The median count of SARS-CoV-2-reactive clonotypes rose from about 20 to 38, not significantly. Within the convalescent patients, spike mono-reactivity was found in 304 of 307 vaccine-specific clones.

Oncomine TCR Beta short-read sequencing was applied to DNA from cultured CD4+ T cells. TCRdb re-derived calls from the PCR reads in MiXCR, one entry per CDR3 protein. The sample lists about 16,000 distinct CDR3 sequences, 35% to 45% seen once, with roughly 23% in the top ten. The CDR3 loop spans 11 amino acids. V lost 5 bases to trimming and J lost 9 bases, with 10 bases between them. Germline V gene lookup returns CDR1 SEHNR and CDR2 FQNEAQ (reference sequence). Treatment: roughly 11-day PBMC culture with coronavirus spike peptide pools or control peptides (ViraFEST assay). The rearrangement joins TRBV7-9 to TRBJ2-5; D uncertain. The source is a human donor who received a COVID-19 vaccine. Sequencing used CD4+ T cells from blood, cultured in vitro, obtained before SARS-CoV-2 vaccination. CDR3 amino acids: CASSPQVSQYF. CDR3 DNA: TGTGCCAGCAGCCCCCAGGTATCCCAGTACTTC. Filled out from reference TRBV7-9 and TRBJ2-5, the complete variable domain reads DTGVSQNPRHKITKRGQNVTFRCDPISEHNRLYWYRQTLGQGPEFLTYFQNEAQLEKSRLLSDRFSAERPKGSFSTLEIQRTEQGDSAMYLCASSPQVSQYFGPGTRLLVL.